These 28 T cell receptor beta chains share one sample of origin, sequenced in a study of blood T cells in healthy people across ages. Combining a sample-barcoded 5' primer with a J-beta primer mix, a second PCR ran for about 6 to 11 cycles. From the 5' RACE reads, TCRdb called clonotypes with MiXCR, one entry per CDR3 protein. The sample yields 350,000 to 450,000 distinct CDR3 sequences, approximately 52% seen once. Specimen: blood. The origin of the receptors is a man between 60 and 75 years old in good health.

This clonotype appeared a single time. V and J are TRBV6-6 and TRBJ2-5, with 12 bases matching TRBD1. The CDR3 is 13 amino acids. Germline V gene lookup returns CDR1 MNHNY and CDR2 SVGAGI (reference sequence). The CDR3 spells CAAGTGGRETQYF. CDR3 DNA sequence: TGTGCGGCCGGGACAGGGGGCAGAGAGACCCAGTACTTC.

This rearrangement joins TRBV2 to TRBJ1-4; D might be TRBD1 (5 bases). There are 15 residues in the CDR3. Looked up from germline, CDR1 is SNHLY and CDR2 is FYNNEI. Deletions cut 6 bases from V and 7 bases from J, with 18 bases between. CDR3 in DNA: TGTGCCAGCAGAGTGATGGGGGGGGGTGGTGAAAAACTGTTTTTT. Its protein is CASRVMGGGGEKLFF.

The chain combines TRBV12-3 or TRBV12-4 with TRBJ1-2, with D perhaps TRBD1 (5 bases). V was trimmed by 6 bases and J by 12 bases, leaving 17 bases between them. The CDR3 covers 12 residues. In DNA, the CDR3 is TGTGCCAGCAGACCCGGGGCCGGGGAGGACACCTTC. Residues: CASRPGAGEDTF.

The rearrangement joins TRBV9 to TRBJ1-2; D call uncertain. V gave up 6 bases and J gave up 3 bases, with 15 bases separating them. The CDR3 has 14 residues. Germline-derived CDR1 and CDR2 are SGDLS and YYNGEE. This CDR3 is CASNPSPDYYGYTF. CDR3 sequence (DNA): TGTGCCAGCAACCCTAGTCCAGACTACTATGGCTACACCTTC.

V usage is TRBV28 and J usage is TRBJ2-3; D gene ambiguous. The CDR3 is 15 amino acids. V gave up 1 base and J gave up 3 bases, with 11 bases separating them. Germline V lookup: CDR1 MDHEN, CDR2 SYDVKM. DNA of the CDR3: TGTGCCAGCAGTTTATTAGGTGGGCGGACAGATACGCAGTATTTT. Amino acid sequence: CASSLLGGRTDTQYF.

The genes are TRBV6-1 and TRBJ2-1, with D tentatively TRBD2 (5 bases). Trimming stripped 1 base from V and 3 bases from J, with 7 bases between. The CDR3 contains 14 residues. Germline lookup yields CDR1 MNHNS and CDR2 SASEGT. The CDR3 here is CASSEERGYNEQFF. CDR3 DNA sequence: TGTGCCAGCAGTGAAGAACGGGGCTACAATGAGCAGTTCTTC.

This clonotype has only one observation. This sequence joins TRBV28 and TRBJ2-1; the D is unclear. V dropped 2 bases and J dropped 3 bases, with 8 bases sitting between them. Germline lookup yields CDR1 MDHEN and CDR2 SYDVKM. There are 14 residues in the CDR3. In DNA, the CDR3 is TGTGCCAGCAGTTTAAGACCACTCTACAATGAGCAGTTCTTC. As protein: CASSLRPLYNEQFF.

This clonotype was seen repeatedly, ten times or more. The chain joins TRBV12-3 or TRBV12-4 to TRBJ1-1, with 7 bases identical to TRBD1. V gave up 6 bases and J gave up 8 bases; unmatched junction bases: 9. CDR3 length equals 13 residues. CDR3 nucleotide sequence: TGTGCCAGCAGCCCACGACAGGGCGAGGAAGCTTTCTTT. Amino acid sequence: CASSPRQGEEAFF.

This clonotype was seen just once. The chain uses TRBV7-2 and TRBJ2-1; maybe TRBD2 (5 bases). Germline lookup yields CDR1 SGHTA and CDR2 FQGNSA. This CDR3 has 16 residues. Between the trimmed V and J ends, which lost 0 bases and 3 bases, there was a span of 12 bases. In DNA form, the CDR3 reads TGTGCCAGCAGCTTAGCACTAGGAGTCGGCTACAATGAGCAGTTCTTC. Amino acids: CASSLALGVGYNEQFF.

This clonotype was counted at least ten times. The chain is built from TRBV27 and TRBJ2-7, with no clear D. CDR1 is MNHEY, CDR2 SMNVEV, per germline (reference sequence). This CDR3 comprises 15 residues. V dropped 2 bases and J dropped 0 bases, with 11 bases sitting between them. CDR3: CASSLQGSGSYEQYF. CDR3 bases: TGTGCCAGCAGTTTACAAGGTTCGGGCTCCTACGAGCAGTACTTC.

The chain couples TRBV28 to TRBJ1-5; 9 positions agree with TRBD1. The CDR3 consists of 17 residues. V was pared by 1 base and J by 4 bases, with 8 bases of the junction left unmatched. CDR1 is MDHEN and CDR2 is SYDVKM in the germline V gene. CDR3 DNA: TGTGCCAGCAGTTTATACAGAACGACAGGGGGAAATCAGCCCCAGCATTTT. Protein product: CASSLYRTTGGNQPQHF.

This clonotype was seen only a few times. The gene calls are TRBV27 and TRBJ2-3; possibly TRBD2 for D (7 bases). Trimming took off 2 bases at V and 1 base at J, with 22 bases between the two ends. Germline loops: CDR1 MNHEY, CDR2 SMNVEV (reference sequence). The CDR3 runs 19 residues. Here the CDR3 DNA reads TGTGCCAGCAGTTTAAGAAGGGGGGGATGGGGAGGTGGCACAGATACGCAGTATTTT. The encoded protein is CASSLRRGGWGGGTDTQYF.

The genes are TRBV4-2 and TRBJ2-1; 11 nucleotides agree with TRBD2. The length of the CDR3 is 20 residues. With V trimmed by 2 bases and J by 0 bases, 12 bases remained unmatched. Germline loops: CDR1 LGHNA, CDR2 YNFKEQ. The CDR3 nucleotides read TGTGCCAGCAGCCAACCAACTCGGACTAGCGGGTCTAGCTCCTACAATGAGCAGTTCTTC. Translating gives CASSQPTRTSGSSSYNEQFF.

The sample holds many counts of this clonotype. The chain employs TRBV6-2 or TRBV6-3 and TRBJ2-7; D may be TRBD2 (5 bases). This CDR3 is 16 amino acids long. V was clipped by 0 bases and J by 3 bases, with 15 bases between them. Germline loops: CDR1 MNHEY, CDR2 SVGEGT. CDR3 coding DNA: TGTGCCAGCAGTTACTCGGGAACTAGTTTTGGCTACGAGCAGTACTTC. This codes for CASSYSGTSFGYEQYF.

There are a few counts of this clonotype. The CDR3 is CSVEGENEQFF. The CDR3 coding sequence is TGCAGCGTTGAAGGAGAGAATGAGCAGTTCTTC. The rearrangement uses TRBV29-1 and TRBJ2-1; D ambiguous. The CDR3 is 11 residues long. V was cut by 1 base and J by 7 bases, with 5 bases left in between. Germline loops: CDR1 SQVTM, CDR2 ANQGSEA.

This clonotype was observed at least ten times. The rearrangement joins TRBV7-9 to TRBJ2-1; D is perhaps TRBD1 (5 bases). Germline CDR1 reads SEHNR; CDR2 reads FQNEAQ (reference sequence). The germline V and J ends were trimmed by 3 bases and 2 bases, with 11 bases remaining between them. CDR3 size: 15 residues. The CDR3 DNA follows: TGTGCCAGCAGCTTGCGTGCAGGGCCCTACAATGAGCAGTTCTTC. This gives the protein CASSLRAGPYNEQFF.

The chain carries TRBV5-8 and TRBJ1-2, with unresolved D. The germline V gene encodes CDR1 SGHTS and CDR2 YDEGEE. The CDR3 contains 14 residues. V was cut by 4 bases and J by 1 base, with 11 bases left in between. This CDR3 is CASSLTFFNYGYTF. The CDR3 DNA reads as TGTGCCAGCAGCCTGACCTTCTTTAACTATGGCTACACCTTC.

This clonotype was picked up a small number of times. This chain links TRBV7-2 with TRBJ1-2; the match to TRBD1 covers 7 bases. CDR3 length equals 14 residues. Germline V gene sequence: CDR1 SGHTA, CDR2 FQGNSA. V lost 3 bases to trimming and J lost 2 bases; unmatched junction nucleotides: 3. In nucleotides, the CDR3 is TGTGCCAGCAGCTTGCGGGGACAGAACTATGGCTACACCTTC. Amino acid sequence: CASSLRGQNYGYTF.

This clonotype has a handful of counts. The rearrangement uses TRBV5-1 and TRBJ2-5, with TRBD1 matching 10 bases. The CDR3 contains 15 residues. Germline CDR1 SGHRS, CDR2 YFSETQ. V lost 1 base and J lost 5; bases outside the gene matches: 5. DNA of the CDR3: TGCGCCAGCAGCTTGAGGACAGGGGGTCTGGAGACCCAGTACTTC. Its translation is CASSLRTGGLETQYF.

This clonotype has ten or more counts. V gene TRBV12-3 or TRBV12-4 combines with J gene TRBJ2-4; D is unclear. Trimming removed 11 bases from V and 0 bases from J, with 14 bases in between. The CDR3 covers 14 residues. The DNA for the CDR3 is TGTGCCTCCTCCCTCAGTTTAGCCAAAAACATTCAGTACTTC. This encodes CASSLSLAKNIQYF.

The V call is TRBV30, the J call TRBJ2-5; D unclear. Matching the DNA end better, TRBJ2-7 makes the J call doubtful. The CDR3 is made up of 14 amino acids. CDR1 and CDR2 from the germline V gene are GTSNPN and SVGIG (reference sequence). CDR3 amino acids: CAWTSGRRSYEQYF. In DNA, the CDR3 is TGTGCCTGGACTTCGGGCAGGAGATCGTACGAGCAGTACTTC.

This clonotype was recorded a few times. This sequence joins TRBV20-1 and TRBJ2-5, with 7 bases identical to TRBD2. The ends lost 6 bases at V and 5 bases at J; junction bases unmatched: 12. The V gene's germline CDR1 is DFQATT and CDR2 SNEGSKA (reference sequence). The CDR3 runs to 14 residues. CDR3 DNA sequence: TGCAGTGCACACTTGGGGGGGGGACGGGAGACCCAGTACTTC. Its protein is CSAHLGGGRETQYF.

This clonotype has more than one count but fewer than ten. V is TRBV9 and J is TRBJ2-2, with a weak D call TRBD2 (6 bases). Germline CDR1 SGDLS, CDR2 YYNGEE. This CDR3 has 15 amino acids. The V end was cut by 1 base, the J end by 6 bases, with 13 bases between. CDR3 sequence: CASSVPDLASGELFF. In DNA form, the CDR3 reads TGTGCCAGCAGCGTACCAGACCTAGCGTCCGGGGAGCTGTTTTTT.

The sample holds many counts of this clonotype. V usage is TRBV7-2 and J usage is TRBJ2-1; D remains ambiguous. V lost 7 bases and J lost 9, with 22 bases in between. Per germline, CDR1 SGHTA and CDR2 FQGNSA. The CDR3 extends over 15 amino acids. In DNA form, the CDR3 reads TGTGCCAGCACCTTCGGTGCCCTCGGTTCAGGTGAGCAGTTCTTC. Encoded protein: CASTFGALGSGEQFF.

The chain employs TRBV29-1 and TRBJ2-3; perhaps TRBD2 as D (5 bases). Trimming cost V 3 bases and J 4 bases, with 8 bases left between them. CDR3 length: 12 amino acids. Germline CDR1 SQVTM, CDR2 ANQGSEA. DNA of the CDR3: TGCAGCGTTGAGAGGGTTTCAGATACGCAGTATTTT. Amino acid sequence: CSVERVSDTQYF.

The chain recombines TRBV12-3 or TRBV12-4 with TRBJ2-6; maybe TRBD2 (7 bases). CDR3 size: 17 residues. Between the trimmed V and J ends, which lost 3 bases and 0 bases, there was a span of 12 bases. CDR3 loop: CASSFGRGSSGANVLTF. The CDR3 DNA reads TGTGCCAGCAGTTTTGGGAGGGGGTCCTCTGGGGCCAACGTCCTGACTTTC.

This clonotype showed up just once. The J gene is TRBJ2-3, the V gene TRBV5-6; D is perhaps TRBD1 (5 bases). This CDR3 is built from 15 residues. Germline CDR1 is SGHDT and CDR2 is YYEEEE. Trimming took off 4 bases at V and 1 base at J, with 13 bases between the two ends. CDR3 bases: TGTGCCAGCAGCCCCCGGACAATACGCACAGATACGCAGTATTTT. Residues: CASSPRTIRTDTQYF.

The rearrangement links TRBV12-5 to TRBJ2-7; tentatively, D is TRBD2 (6 bases). Trimming shortened V by 2 bases and J by 2 bases, and 16 bases separated the two germline ends. Germline values: CDR1 LGHNT, CDR2 FRNRAP. This CDR3 contains 16 residues. This chain's CDR3 is CASGLPGLTPAYEQYF. In DNA, the CDR3 is TGTGCTAGTGGTTTGCCGGGACTGACGCCCGCCTACGAGCAGTACTTC.